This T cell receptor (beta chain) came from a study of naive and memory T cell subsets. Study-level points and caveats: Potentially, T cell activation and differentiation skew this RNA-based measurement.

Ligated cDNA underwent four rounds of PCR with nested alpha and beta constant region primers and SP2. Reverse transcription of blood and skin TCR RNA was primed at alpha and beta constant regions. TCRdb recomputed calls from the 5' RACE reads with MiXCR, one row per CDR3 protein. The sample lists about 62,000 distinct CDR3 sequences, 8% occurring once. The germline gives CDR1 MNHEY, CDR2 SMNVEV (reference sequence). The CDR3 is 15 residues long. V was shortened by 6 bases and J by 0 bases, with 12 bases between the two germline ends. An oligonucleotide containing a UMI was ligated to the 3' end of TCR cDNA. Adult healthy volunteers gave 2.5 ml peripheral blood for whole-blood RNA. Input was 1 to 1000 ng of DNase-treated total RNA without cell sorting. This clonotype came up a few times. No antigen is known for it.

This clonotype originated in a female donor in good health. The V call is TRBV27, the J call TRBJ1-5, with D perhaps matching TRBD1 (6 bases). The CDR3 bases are TGTGCCAGCAGATCCGGGACAATTAGCAATCAGCCCCAGCATTTT. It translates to CASRSGTISNQPQHF.